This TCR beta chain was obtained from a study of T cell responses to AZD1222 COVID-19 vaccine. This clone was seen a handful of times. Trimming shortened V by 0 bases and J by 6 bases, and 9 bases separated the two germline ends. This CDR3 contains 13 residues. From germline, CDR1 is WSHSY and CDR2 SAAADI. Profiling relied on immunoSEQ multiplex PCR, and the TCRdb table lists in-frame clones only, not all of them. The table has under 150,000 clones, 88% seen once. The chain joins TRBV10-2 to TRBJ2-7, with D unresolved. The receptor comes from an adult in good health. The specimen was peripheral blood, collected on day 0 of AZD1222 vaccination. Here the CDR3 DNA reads TGCGCCAGCAGTGAGTCGCGGATCGGCGAGCAGTACTTC. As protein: CASSESRIGEQYF.